This T cell receptor (beta chain) was observed in a study of blood T cell repertoires in COVID-19. Whole-study context: Specimens from acute and convalescent COVID-19 originated in the United States, Italy and Spain. PBMCs, B-cell-depleted T cells, or T cells provided the cDNA or gDNA that made up the material.

The authors' processing: Estimated nucleated cell counts came from reference gene primer amplification. Produced via immunoSEQ multiplex PCR; TCRdb's table is partial and in-frame only. That table supplies the V and J calls and clone size; D and trimming were determined from the DNA. The table lists fewer than 50,000 clones, around four fifths of them singletons. V gave up 1 base and J gave up 8 bases, with 14 bases separating them. The germline CDR1 and CDR2 sequences are KGHSH and LQKENI. The CDR3 consists of 15 residues. This clonotype was obtained from a woman of 80 years or more with active or convalescent COVID-19. Sequenced input: peripheral blood. The rearrangement joins TRBV18 to TRBJ1-4; D unresolved. This chain's CDR3 is CASSPLRVGGEKLFF. DNA for the CDR3: TGTGCCAGCTCACCACTACGAGTCGGAGGGGAAAAACTGTTTTTT.